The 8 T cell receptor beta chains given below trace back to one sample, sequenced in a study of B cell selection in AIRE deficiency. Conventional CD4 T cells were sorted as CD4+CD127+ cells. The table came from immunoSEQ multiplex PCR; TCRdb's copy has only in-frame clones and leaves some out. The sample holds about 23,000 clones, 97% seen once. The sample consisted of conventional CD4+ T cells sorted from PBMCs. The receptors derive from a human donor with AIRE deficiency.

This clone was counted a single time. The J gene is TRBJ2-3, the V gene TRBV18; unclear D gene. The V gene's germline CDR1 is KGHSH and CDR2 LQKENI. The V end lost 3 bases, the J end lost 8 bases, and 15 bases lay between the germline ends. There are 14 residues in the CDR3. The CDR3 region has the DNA TGTGCCAGCTCACCCACCCCTATTTTGAGTACGCAGTATTTT. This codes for CASSPTPILSTQYF.

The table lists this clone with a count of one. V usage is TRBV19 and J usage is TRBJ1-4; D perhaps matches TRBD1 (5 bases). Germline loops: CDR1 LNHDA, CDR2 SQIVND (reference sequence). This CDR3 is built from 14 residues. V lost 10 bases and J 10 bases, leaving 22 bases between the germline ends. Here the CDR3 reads CATAPGAGDGKLFF. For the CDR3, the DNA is TGTGCCACCGCTCCCGGGGCCGGCGATGGAAAACTGTTTTTT.

As DNA, the CDR3 is TGCAGCGTTGAGTCGGCTACCTACGAGCAGTACTTC. Protein product: CSVESATYEQYF. The chain links TRBV29-1 to TRBJ2-7, with unresolved D. This CDR3 contains 12 residues. Germline lookup yields CDR1 SQVTM and CDR2 ANQGSEA. Trimming pared 3 bases from V and 2 bases from J, leaving 8 bases between.

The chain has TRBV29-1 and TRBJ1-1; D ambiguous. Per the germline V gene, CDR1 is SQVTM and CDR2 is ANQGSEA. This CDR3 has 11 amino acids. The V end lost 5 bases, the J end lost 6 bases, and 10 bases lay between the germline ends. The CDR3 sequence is CSVTLISEAFF. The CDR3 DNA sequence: TGCAGCGTTACTCTTATATCTGAAGCTTTCTTT.

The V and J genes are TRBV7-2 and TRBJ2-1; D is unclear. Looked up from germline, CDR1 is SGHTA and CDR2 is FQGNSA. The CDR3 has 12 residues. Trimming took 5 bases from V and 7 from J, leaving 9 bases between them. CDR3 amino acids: CASSGVGNEQFF. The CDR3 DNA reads TGTGCCAGCAGCGGGGTAGGGAATGAGCAGTTCTTC.

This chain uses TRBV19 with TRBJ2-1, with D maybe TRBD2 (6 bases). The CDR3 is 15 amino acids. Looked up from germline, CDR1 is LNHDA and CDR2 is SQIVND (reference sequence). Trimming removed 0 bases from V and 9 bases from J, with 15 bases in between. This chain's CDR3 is CASSIESTGASEQFF. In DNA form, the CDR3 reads TGTGCCAGTAGTATAGAATCTACGGGAGCAAGTGAGCAGTTCTTC.

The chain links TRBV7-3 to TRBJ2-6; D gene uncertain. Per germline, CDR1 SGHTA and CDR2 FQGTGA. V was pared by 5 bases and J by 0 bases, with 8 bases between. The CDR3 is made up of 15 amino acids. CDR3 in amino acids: CASSPASSGANVLTF. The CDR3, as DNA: TGTGCCAGCAGCCCCGCGAGCTCTGGGGCCAACGTCCTGACTTTC.

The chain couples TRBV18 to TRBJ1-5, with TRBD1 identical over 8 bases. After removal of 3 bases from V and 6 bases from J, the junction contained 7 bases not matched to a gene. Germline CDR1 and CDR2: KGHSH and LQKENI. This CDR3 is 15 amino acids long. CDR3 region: CASSPSTGVGQPQHF. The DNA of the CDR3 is TGTGCCAGCTCACCGTCGACAGGGGTGGGTCAGCCCCAGCATTTT.